Listed below are T cell receptor beta chains from one sample, sequenced in a study of T cell changes during pregnancy in multiple sclerosis. Assay used: immunoSEQ multiplex PCR; TCRdb lists only in-frame clones, some missing. The repertoire holds about 41,000 clones, with around nine tenths as singletons. Sequenced material: CD8+ T cells from peripheral blood mononuclear cells, taken in the third trimester of pregnancy. The receptor set was obtained from a female donor with multiple sclerosis, enrolled in a pregnancy study. CDR3s include the opening cysteine and the closing phenylalanine or tryptophan. Each record gives: V gene, clone size, D gene, J gene, CDR3 DNA, CDR3 protein. The D gene is left open where the match is weak. Clone size appears in some rows only: once, few, many, or a class for an expanded clone.

v_call: TRBV19; clone_size: .; d_call: .; j_call: TRBJ1-2; cdr3_nt: TGTGCCAGTAGTATCGGGTTTAACTATGGCTACACCTTC; cdr3_aa: CASSIGFNYGYTF
v_call: TRBV7-9; clone_size: .; d_call: .; j_call: TRBJ2-1; cdr3_nt: TGTGCCAGCAGCTTGGGAGGAGGAGGTGAGCAGTTCTTC; cdr3_aa: CASSLGGGGEQFF
v_call: TRBV7-3; clone_size: .; d_call: TRBD2; j_call: TRBJ2-1; cdr3_nt: TGTGCCAGCAGCTTACTACTAGCGGGGGGGCCCGCGTCCTACAATGAGCAGTTCTTC; cdr3_aa: CASSLLLAGGPASYNEQFF
v_call: TRBV2; clone_size: .; d_call: TRBD2; j_call: TRBJ2-3; cdr3_nt: TGTGCCAGCAGTGTTACGAGGCTAGCGGGGGGGCCGGGCACAGATACGCAGTATTTT; cdr3_aa: CASSVTRLAGGPGTDTQYF
v_call: TRBV5-1; clone_size: .; d_call: .; j_call: TRBJ2-7; cdr3_nt: TGCGCCAGCACGCCAACAGAGTCCTACGAGCAGTACTTC; cdr3_aa: CASTPTESYEQYF
v_call: TRBV14; clone_size: .; d_call: TRBD2; j_call: TRBJ2-1; cdr3_nt: TGTGCCAGCAGCCCTCGGCGGGCTAGCGGGAGGAGGCCCTACAATGAGCAGTTCTTC; cdr3_aa: CASSPRRASGRRPYNEQFF
v_call: TRBV7-8; clone_size: .; d_call: TRBD2; j_call: TRBJ2-1; cdr3_nt: TGTGCCAGCAGCCTAGGACTAGCGGGGGCCCTCTCCTACAATGAGCAGTTCTTC; cdr3_aa: CASSLGLAGALSYNEQFF
v_call: TRBV5-8; clone_size: .; d_call: TRBD2; j_call: TRBJ2-1; cdr3_nt: TGTGCCAGCAGCATGGAAGATAGCGGGGTCAATGAGCAGTTCTTC; cdr3_aa: CASSMEDSGVNEQFF
v_call: TRBV27; clone_size: once; d_call: TRBD1; j_call: TRBJ1-2; cdr3_nt: TGTGCCAGCAGCCCACTGGGACAGACGATCTATGGCTACACCTTC; cdr3_aa: CASSPLGQTIYGYTF
v_call: TRBV27; clone_size: .; d_call: .; j_call: TRBJ2-4; cdr3_nt: TGTGCCAGCAGTTTAACGGGAAACATTCAGTACTTC; cdr3_aa: CASSLTGNIQYF
v_call: TRBV29-1; clone_size: .; d_call: TRBD1; j_call: TRBJ2-7; cdr3_nt: TGCAGCGTTCTAGAACAGGGGACCTCCTACGAGCAGTACTTC; cdr3_aa: CSVLEQGTSYEQYF
v_call: TRBV7-3; clone_size: once; d_call: .; j_call: TRBJ2-5; cdr3_nt: TGTGCCAGCAGCTTAGATAGGGGGCAAGAGACCCAGTACTTC; cdr3_aa: CASSLDRGQETQYF
v_call: TRBV6-5; clone_size: .; d_call: TRBD1; j_call: TRBJ1-2; cdr3_nt: TGTGCCAGCAGGACGGAGACAGGGTGGAGCGGCTACACCTTC; cdr3_aa: CASRTETGWSGYTF
v_call: TRBV27; clone_size: .; d_call: TRBD1; j_call: TRBJ2-7; cdr3_nt: TGTGCCAGCAGCTCTATAGCTGGGGGACAGTTTTACGAGCAGTACTTC; cdr3_aa: CASSSIAGGQFYEQYF
v_call: TRBV6-5; clone_size: .; d_call: .; j_call: TRBJ2-7; cdr3_nt: TGTGCCAGCAGTCAAGCCTCGATTACCTACGAGCAGTACTTC; cdr3_aa: CASSQASITYEQYF
v_call: TRBV30; clone_size: once; d_call: TRBD1; j_call: TRBJ2-7; cdr3_nt: TGTGCCTGGAGTGTCCTGACAGGGGCTCGCTACGAGCAGTACTTC; cdr3_aa: CAWSVLTGARYEQYF
v_call: TRBV28; clone_size: .; d_call: .; j_call: TRBJ2-5; cdr3_nt: TGTGCCAGCAGGGGGCTACCTGGGGAGACCCAGTACTTC; cdr3_aa: CASRGLPGETQYF
v_call: TRBV27; clone_size: .; d_call: .; j_call: TRBJ2-7; cdr3_nt: TGTGCCAGCAGTTTTGGGACACTATACGAGCAGTACTTC; cdr3_aa: CASSFGTLYEQYF
v_call: TRBV15; clone_size: .; d_call: .; j_call: TRBJ2-7; cdr3_nt: TGTGCCACCAGCAGAGATGTAGGGGGAAATTACGAGCAGTACTTC; cdr3_aa: CATSRDVGGNYEQYF
v_call: TRBV9; clone_size: .; d_call: .; j_call: TRBJ1-1; cdr3_nt: TGTGCCAGCAGCGTTCTGGACTCATCCAACACTGAAGCTTTCTTT; cdr3_aa: CASSVLDSSNTEAFF
v_call: TRBV15; clone_size: .; d_call: .; j_call: TRBJ1-4; cdr3_nt: TGTGCCACCAGGAAGGAGATAAAGAATGAAAAACTGTTTTTT; cdr3_aa: CATRKEIKNEKLFF
v_call: TRBV13; clone_size: .; d_call: .; j_call: TRBJ2-5; cdr3_nt: TGTGCCAGCAGCCCACGTCGGGACTACCAAGAGACCCAGTACTTC; cdr3_aa: CASSPRRDYQETQYF
v_call: TRBV7-9; clone_size: .; d_call: TRBD2; j_call: TRBJ2-7; cdr3_nt: TGTGCCAGCAGCTTTGCTACGACTAGCGGGAGCTACGAGCAGTACTTC; cdr3_aa: CASSFATTSGSYEQYF
v_call: TRBV7-9; clone_size: .; d_call: .; j_call: TRBJ2-2; cdr3_nt: TGTGCCAGCAGCTATAGCAGCACCGGGGAGCTGTTTTTT; cdr3_aa: CASSYSSTGELFF
v_call: TRBV7-9; clone_size: .; d_call: .; j_call: TRBJ2-7; cdr3_nt: TGTGCCAGCAGCTTACGAGGCCGGGAACTCTACGAGCAGTACTTC; cdr3_aa: CASSLRGRELYEQYF
v_call: TRBV27; clone_size: few; d_call: TRBD1; j_call: TRBJ1-2; cdr3_nt: TGTGCCAGCAGAGTTGGGACAGGGGGCAGCGGCTACACCTTC; cdr3_aa: CASRVGTGGSGYTF
v_call: TRBV10-3; clone_size: .; d_call: TRBD2; j_call: TRBJ2-1; cdr3_nt: TGTGCCATCAGTGAGGGACTAGCTTTAGAGCAGTTCTTC; cdr3_aa: CAISEGLALEQFF
v_call: TRBV15; clone_size: .; d_call: TRBD1; j_call: TRBJ1-1; cdr3_nt: TGTGCCACCAGCAGCCGACAGGGGGCGAACACTGAAGCTTTCTTT; cdr3_aa: CATSSRQGANTEAFF
v_call: TRBV27; clone_size: .; d_call: .; j_call: TRBJ2-2; cdr3_nt: TGTGCCAGCAGCCTTTTAACCGGGGAGCTGTTTTTT; cdr3_aa: CASSLLTGELFF
v_call: TRBV10-3; clone_size: .; d_call: .; j_call: TRBJ1-1; cdr3_nt: TGTGCCATCAGTGAGAATCGTCTCGAAGCTTTCTTT; cdr3_aa: CAISENRLEAFF
v_call: TRBV6-1; clone_size: .; d_call: TRBD1; j_call: TRBJ2-1; cdr3_nt: TGTGCCAGCAAGGACAGGGGCCCCTACAATGAGCAGTTCTTC; cdr3_aa: CASKDRGPYNEQFF
v_call: TRBV7-9; clone_size: once; d_call: TRBD1; j_call: TRBJ2-1; cdr3_nt: TGTGCCAGCAGAGTAGCCGGGACAGGGTACAATGTGGAGCAGTTCTTC; cdr3_aa: CASRVAGTGYNVEQFF
v_call: TRBV27; clone_size: once; d_call: .; j_call: TRBJ1-2; cdr3_nt: TGTGCCAGCAGTCCCCCCGGAGGGAACTATGGCTACACCTTC; cdr3_aa: CASSPPGGNYGYTF
v_call: TRBV6-1; clone_size: .; d_call: TRBD1; j_call: TRBJ1-5; cdr3_nt: TGTGCCAGCAGTGACGGGACAGTTAGCAATCAGCCCCAGCATTTT; cdr3_aa: CASSDGTVSNQPQHF
v_call: TRBV27; clone_size: .; d_call: .; j_call: TRBJ2-1; cdr3_nt: TGTGCCAGCAGCCCGGCGAGGGTAGGCAATGAGCAGTTCTTC; cdr3_aa: CASSPARVGNEQFF
v_call: TRBV29-1; clone_size: once; d_call: .; j_call: TRBJ2-3; cdr3_nt: TGCAGCGTTGAAGGCCAGGGGTCCTACACAGATACGCAGTATTTT; cdr3_aa: CSVEGQGSYTDTQYF
v_call: TRBV19; clone_size: .; d_call: .; j_call: TRBJ2-2; cdr3_nt: TGTGCCAGTAGTATTGCAGGAACCGGGGAGCTGTTTTTT; cdr3_aa: CASSIAGTGELFF
v_call: TRBV11-2; clone_size: .; d_call: .; j_call: TRBJ2-5; cdr3_nt: TGTGCCAGCAGCTTAGCCCCAAACCAAGAGACCCAGTACTTC; cdr3_aa: CASSLAPNQETQYF
v_call: TRBV28; clone_size: .; d_call: .; j_call: TRBJ2-5; cdr3_nt: TGTGCCAGCGAATCGGACAGCCAAGAGACCCAGTACTTC; cdr3_aa: CASESDSQETQYF
v_call: TRBV6-1; clone_size: medium-sized; d_call: TRBD2; j_call: TRBJ2-3; cdr3_nt: TGTGCCAGCAGTGAACTAGCGGGAAGCACAGATACGCAGTATTTT; cdr3_aa: CASSELAGSTDTQYF
v_call: TRBV30; clone_size: .; d_call: .; j_call: TRBJ2-1; cdr3_nt: TGTGCCTGGAGCCGTGCCCTATATGAGCAGTTCTTC; cdr3_aa: CAWSRALYEQFF
v_call: TRBV28; clone_size: .; d_call: TRBD1; j_call: TRBJ1-1; cdr3_nt: TGTGCCAGCAGACTACTGACAGGGTCTAACACTGAAGCTTTCTTT; cdr3_aa: CASRLLTGSNTEAFF
v_call: TRBV2; clone_size: .; d_call: TRBD2; j_call: TRBJ2-7; cdr3_nt: TGTGCCAGCAGCGAAGCGGGAGCGGGGAACGAGCAGTACTTC; cdr3_aa: CASSEAGAGNEQYF
v_call: TRBV7-9; clone_size: .; d_call: TRBD2; j_call: TRBJ2-7; cdr3_nt: TGTGCCAGCAGCTTGGGAGGGCAGGGTATAGACGAGCAGTACTTC; cdr3_aa: CASSLGGQGIDEQYF
v_call: TRBV19; clone_size: .; d_call: TRBD2; j_call: TRBJ2-5; cdr3_nt: TGTGCCACCTCGACTAGCGGGACCCTTCAAGAGACCCAGTACTTC; cdr3_aa: CATSTSGTLQETQYF
v_call: TRBV27; clone_size: .; d_call: TRBD2; j_call: TRBJ2-5; cdr3_nt: TGTGCCAGCAGCCCCCAGCGGGGTGGAGAGACCCAGTACTTC; cdr3_aa: CASSPQRGGETQYF
v_call: TRBV15; clone_size: .; d_call: .; j_call: TRBJ2-3; cdr3_nt: TGTGCCACCAGCAGAGAAAGGGGGGGCGCAGATACGCAGTATTTT; cdr3_aa: CATSRERGGADTQYF
v_call: TRBV11-2; clone_size: .; d_call: .; j_call: TRBJ2-3; cdr3_nt: TGTGCCAGCAGGCGAATCCTAGATACGCAGTATTTT; cdr3_aa: CASRRILDTQYF
v_call: TRBV28; clone_size: .; d_call: .; j_call: TRBJ1-1; cdr3_nt: TGTGCCAGCATAACTTTTGTATTGGCAGGGGTCCCTGAAGCTTTCTTT; cdr3_aa: CASITFVLAGVPEAFF
v_call: TRBV28; clone_size: .; d_call: .; j_call: TRBJ1-5; cdr3_nt: TGTGCCAGCAGTCCTACAGGTTATAGCAATCAGCCCCAGCATTTT; cdr3_aa: CASSPTGYSNQPQHF
v_call: TRBV2; clone_size: .; d_call: .; j_call: TRBJ2-2; cdr3_nt: TGTGCCAGCAGTGGAGATCCGGGACTTCCGAACACCGGGGAGCTGTTTTTT; cdr3_aa: CASSGDPGLPNTGELFF
v_call: TRBV9; clone_size: .; d_call: TRBD1; j_call: TRBJ2-7; cdr3_nt: TGTGCCAGCAGCGTTACCCCGGGACAGGGGGCCTACGAGCAGTACTTC; cdr3_aa: CASSVTPGQGAYEQYF
v_call: TRBV28; clone_size: .; d_call: .; j_call: TRBJ2-1; cdr3_nt: TGTGCCAGCAGTCAAGCGGAGTCATCCTACAATGAGCAGTTCTTC; cdr3_aa: CASSQAESSYNEQFF
v_call: TRBV7-3; clone_size: .; d_call: TRBD2; j_call: TRBJ2-1; cdr3_nt: TGTGCCAGCAGCTTAAGGGAGGGGTCCTACAATGAGCAGTTCTTC; cdr3_aa: CASSLREGSYNEQFF
v_call: TRBV30; clone_size: .; d_call: TRBD1; j_call: TRBJ2-7; cdr3_nt: TGTGCCTGGAGTTTTGGACAGGGGGCCTACGAGCAGTACTTC; cdr3_aa: CAWSFGQGAYEQYF